The 22 T cell receptor beta chains reported below all come from one sample, sequenced in a study of blood T cell repertoires in COVID-19. Clones were sequenced by immunoSEQ multiplex PCR, and TCRdb holds only the in-frame ones, with some missing. The sample holds 75,000 to 80,000 clones, 88% seen once. Sequencing input: peripheral blood. These receptors were obtained from a human donor in a cohort sampled during active COVID-19.

The V call is TRBV18, the J call TRBJ1-2; D ambiguous. The CDR3 has 14 residues. Trimming took 3 bases from V and 6 from J, leaving 14 bases between them. Per the germline V gene, CDR1 is KGHSH and CDR2 is LQKENI. The CDR3 region has the DNA TGTGCCAGCTCACCGAGTGGGAGGGCGGATGGCTACACCTTC. Translated: CASSPSGRADGYTF.

The CDR3 protein is CASSYSTYEQYF. In nucleotides, the CDR3 is TGTGCCAGCAGTTATAGTACCTACGAGCAGTACTTC. The chain combines TRBV12-3 or TRBV12-4 with TRBJ2-7, with unresolved D. The CDR3 is 12 amino acids. V dropped 4 bases and J dropped 2 bases, with 6 bases sitting between them.

The rearrangement links TRBV5-4 to TRBJ2-1, with TRBD2 matching 8 bases. Trimming took 7 bases from V and 5 from J; bases not matched to a gene: 8. This CDR3 is 14 amino acids long. CDR1 and CDR2 from the germline V gene are SGHNT and YYREEE (reference sequence). CDR3 nucleotides: TGTGCCAGCGCCGGGGGGGGGCGCAACAATGAGCAGTTCTTC. As protein: CASAGGGRNNEQFF.

V gene TRBV30 combines with J gene TRBJ1-6; no firm D call. CDR3 length: 14 residues. The germline V gene encodes CDR1 GTSNPN and CDR2 SVGIG (reference sequence). Trimming left V 1 base short and J 8 bases short, with 12 bases between. The CDR3 region is CAWSGVRGDSPLHF. CDR3 in DNA: TGTGCCTGGAGTGGGGTAAGAGGAGATTCACCCCTCCACTTT.

The V and J genes are TRBV5-1 and TRBJ2-7, with 9 bases aligning to TRBD1. Germline CDR1 SGHRS, CDR2 YFSETQ. Trimming took 4 bases from V and 4 from J; bases not matched to a gene: 9. The CDR3 is 15 residues long. The CDR3 here is CASSPAGTGWYEQYF. As DNA, the CDR3 is TGCGCCAGCAGCCCCGCCGGGACAGGGTGGTACGAGCAGTACTTC.

The chain has TRBV10-3 and TRBJ1-1; 9 bases agree with TRBD1. Germline V gene data show CDR1 as ENHRY and CDR2 as SYGVKD. V lost 0 bases to trimming and J lost 4 bases; unmatched junction nucleotides: 6. The CDR3 covers 16 residues. CDR3 bases: TGTGCCATCAGTGAGTCTGGGACAGGGTTGTTCACTGAAGCTTTCTTT. This sequence encodes CAISESGTGLFTEAFF.

This chain uses TRBV5-8 with TRBJ1-2, with D possibly matching TRBD1 (6 bases). The CDR3 totals 13 residues. V was clipped by 1 base and J by 3 bases, with 7 bases between them. Looked up from germline, CDR1 is SGHTS and CDR2 is YDEGEE. The CDR3 is CASSLRQDYGYTF. CDR3 nucleotides: TGTGCCAGCAGCTTGAGACAGGACTATGGCTACACCTTC. Drawing the rest from reference TRBV5-8 and TRBJ1-2, the complete variable domain is EAGVTQSPTHLIKTRGQQATLRCSPISGHTSVYWYQQALGLGLQFLLWYDEGEERNRGNFPPRFSGRQFPNYSSELNVNALELEDSALYLCASSLRQDYGYTFGSGTRLTVV.

The CDR3 nucleotides read TGTGCCAGCAGTGGGGCTAACATTCAGTACTTC. Translated, it gives CASSGANIQYF. The chain uses TRBV2 and TRBJ2-4; D is unclear. Trimming took off 4 bases at V and 7 bases at J, with 5 bases between the two ends. CDR3 size: 11 residues. The germline V gene has CDR1 SNHLY and CDR2 FYNNEI.

V usage is TRBV3-1 (or the pseudogene TRBV3-2) and J usage is TRBJ2-1; 7 positions match TRBD1. V was clipped by 4 bases and J by 4 bases; unmatched bases: 10. The germline V gene encodes CDR1 LGHDT and CDR2 YNNKEL (reference sequence). The CDR3 sequence is 16 residues long. The CDR3 region has the DNA TGTGCCAGCAGCCCCGAGGGGAACAGGGGATACAATGAGCAGTTCTTC. This codes for CASSPEGNRGYNEQFF.

The chain combines TRBV25-1 with TRBJ1-6, with 8 bases aligning to TRBD1. The V gene end was trimmed by 8 bases and the J gene end by 10 bases; junction bases not matched to a gene: 10. Germline V gives CDR1 MGHDK, CDR2 SYGVNS. This CDR3 region has 14 residues. CDR3 residues: CASRTQGGRSPLHF. CDR3 in DNA: TGTGCCAGCCGAACACAGGGGGGGAGGTCACCCCTCCACTTT.

This rearrangement joins TRBV6-5 to TRBJ2-3; a weak D match, TRBD1 (6 bases). The V gene's germline CDR1 is MNHEY and CDR2 SVGAGI. CDR3 length: 15 residues. V gave up 6 bases and J gave up 4 bases, with 17 bases separating them. The CDR3 nucleotides are TGTGCCAGCAGACACAGGGTAAGAGGGTCAGATACGCAGTATTTT. Protein: CASRHRVRGSDTQYF.

The genes are TRBV27 and TRBJ2-2, with a possible D match to TRBD2 (6 bases). V lost 3 bases, J lost 4 bases, and 15 bases lay in between. There are 16 residues in the CDR3. CDR1 MNHEY and CDR2 SMNVEV come from the germline V gene (reference sequence). The CDR3 reads CASSFDRAGGTGELFF. The CDR3 DNA sequence: TGTGCCAGCAGTTTTGATCGTGCCGGGGGCACCGGGGAGCTGTTTTTT.

The chain combines TRBV3-1 (or the pseudogene TRBV3-2) with TRBJ1-2, with D possibly matching TRBD1 (5 bases). Between the trimmed V and J ends, which lost 3 bases and 4 bases, there was a span of 12 bases. The CDR3 spans 14 residues. Germline values: CDR1 LGHDT, CDR2 YNNKEL (reference sequence). The chain's CDR3 is CASSHQAGPYGYTF. The CDR3 coding sequence is TGTGCCAGCAGCCATCAGGCAGGGCCCTATGGCTACACCTTC.

The rearrangement links TRBV19 to TRBJ1-1; 8 bases line up with TRBD1. Trimming cost V 10 bases and J 1 base; bases outside gene matches: 8. CDR1 LNHDA and CDR2 SQIVND come from the germline V gene (reference sequence). The CDR3 length is 14 residues. The CDR3 DNA reads TGTGCCACCTCGAGAGGGACAGGGAACACTGAAGCTTTCTTT. Protein: CATSRGTGNTEAFF.

The chain is built from TRBV14 and TRBJ1-6, with D possibly TRBD1 on 6 matching bases. In germline, CDR1 is SGHDN, CDR2 FVKESK. Trimming took 4 bases from V and 7 from J, leaving 11 bases between them. The CDR3 length is 14 residues. The CDR3 protein is CASSLVQGNSPLHF. DNA of the CDR3: TGTGCCAGCAGCCTTGTACAGGGAAATTCACCCCTCCACTTT.

V is TRBV6-1 and J is TRBJ1-6, with D perhaps matching TRBD1 (6 bases). Germline V gene sequence: CDR1 MNHNS, CDR2 SASEGT. The CDR3 has 12 amino acids. The V gene lost 3 bases and the J gene lost 9 bases, with 6 bases spanning the gap. DNA for the CDR3: TGTGCCAGCAGTGAGGGGGCTTCACCCCTCCACTTT. Residues: CASSEGASPLHF.

The chain joins TRBV6-5 to TRBJ1-2; D unresolved. Germline CDR1 MNHEY, CDR2 SVGAGI. V shed 4 bases and J shed 3 bases, with 9 bases lying between them. The CDR3 contains 13 residues. The CDR3 DNA reads as TGTGCCAGCAGTTGGGCGCCAGACTATGGCTACACCTTC. It encodes CASSWAPDYGYTF.

The rearrangement uses TRBV19 and TRBJ2-7; 8 bases align to TRBD1. V dropped 3 bases and J dropped 3; count of bases not matched to a gene: 1. Per the germline V gene, CDR1 is LNHDA and CDR2 is SQIVND (reference sequence). CDR3 length equals 13 residues. The CDR3 DNA reads TGTGCCAGTAGTATGGACAGGGACTACGAGCAGTACTTC. This translates into CASSMDRDYEQYF.

The chain combines TRBV5-4 with TRBJ2-5; possible D gene TRBD1, 6 bases. Germline CDR1 is SGHNT and CDR2 is YYREEE (reference sequence). Trimming removed 4 bases from V and 5 bases from J, with 15 bases in between. The CDR3 has 14 residues. The CDR3 sequence: CASSTTRGLETQYF. The DNA of the CDR3 is TGTGCCAGCAGCACAACCAGGGGTTTGGAGACCCAGTACTTC.

The CDR3 loop reads CASSLGQDTYEQYF. The CDR3 bases are TGTGCCAGCAGCTTAGGTCAGGACACCTACGAGCAGTACTTC. The rearrangement uses TRBV7-8 and TRBJ2-7, with TRBD1 as a possible D gene (5 bases). Trimming cost V 1 base and J 2 bases, with 9 bases left between them. The CDR3 loop spans 14 amino acids. CDR1 and CDR2 from the germline V gene are SGHVS and FQNEAQ.

This chain links TRBV10-1 with TRBJ1-2; D unresolved. Germline V gene sequence: CDR1 WNHNN, CDR2 SYGVQD (reference sequence). The V gene lost 2 bases and the J gene lost 5 bases, with 9 bases spanning the gap. The CDR3 contains 13 residues. CDR3 residues: CASSEAGTYGYTF. CDR3 nucleotides: TGCGCCAGCAGTGAGGCAGGTACTTATGGCTACACCTTC.

This clone appeared a single time. The CDR3 here is CASSYSSQAGELFF. For the CDR3, the DNA is TGTGCCAGCAGTTACTCGAGCCAAGCCGGGGAGCTGTTTTTT. The chain has TRBV6-6 and TRBJ2-2; D is uncertain. The CDR3 covers 14 residues. The ends were cut back, 0 bases at V and 6 bases at J, with 8 bases in the middle. The germline CDR1 and CDR2 sequences are MNHNY and SVGAGI (reference sequence).